These T cell receptor beta chains were read from a single sample in a study of cytomegalovirus exposure and HLA in healthy donors. Method: immunoSEQ multiplex PCR; TCRdb's copy keeps in-frame clones and lacks some. The table lists tens of thousands of clones, approximately 76% of them singletons. Sequenced material: PBMCs. All receptors derive from a male donor in good health and CMV-seronegative. CDR3s include the opening cysteine and the closing phenylalanine or tryptophan. The D gene is left open where the match is weak. A row's size may be missing; if present it is once, few, many or a size class.

CDR3aa: CASSLEARGRIATNEKLFF; CDR3nt: TGTGCCAGCAGCTTGGAGGCCAGGGGGCGAATCGCAACTAATGAAAAACTGTTTTTT; j_gene: TRBJ1-4; v_gene: TRBV5-6; len: 19; abundance: few; d_gene: TRBD1
CDR3aa: CATSPWEGLNQPQHF; CDR3nt: TGTGCCACCAGCCCCTGGGAGGGACTCAATCAGCCCCAGCATTTT; j_gene: TRBJ1-5; v_gene: TRBV15; len: 15; abundance: NA; d_gene: NA
CDR3aa: CASSLVDGQVTTQYF; CDR3nt: TGTGCCAGCAGCTTGGTTGATGGGCAGGTCACTACGCAGTATTTT; j_gene: TRBJ2-3; v_gene: TRBV5-6; len: 15; abundance: NA; d_gene: NA
CDR3aa: CASSGGQGTSNEQFF; CDR3nt: TGTGCCAGCAGTGGTGGACAGGGTACGTCGAATGAGCAGTTCTTC; j_gene: TRBJ2-1; v_gene: TRBV6-4; len: 15; abundance: NA; d_gene: TRBD1
CDR3aa: CASSVGRSNEQFF; CDR3nt: TGTGCCAGCAGTGTCGGCAGGTCCAATGAGCAGTTCTTC; j_gene: TRBJ2-1; v_gene: TRBV2; len: 13; abundance: NA; d_gene: NA
CDR3aa: CASRLGQGGSYEQYF; CDR3nt: TGTGCCAGCAGGCTGGGACAGGGTGGTTCCTACGAGCAGTACTTC; j_gene: TRBJ2-7; v_gene: TRBV6-5; len: 15; abundance: NA; d_gene: TRBD1
CDR3aa: CASSLRPRGNTIYF; CDR3nt: TGCGCCAGCAGTCTACGCCCGAGAGGAAACACCATATATTTT; j_gene: TRBJ1-3; v_gene: TRBV23-1; len: 14; abundance: NA; d_gene: NA
CDR3aa: CASRSGLAGVYEQYF; CDR3nt: TGTGCCAGCAGATCCGGACTAGCGGGAGTCTACGAGCAGTACTTC; j_gene: TRBJ2-7; v_gene: TRBV11-2; len: 15; abundance: few; d_gene: TRBD2
CDR3aa: CASRTQGQGYSPLHF; CDR3nt: TGTGCCAGTCGGACACAGGGACAGGGGTATTCACCCCTCCACTTT; j_gene: TRBJ1-6; v_gene: TRBV19; len: 15; abundance: NA; d_gene: TRBD1
CDR3aa: CASSLGLNRITDTQYF; CDR3nt: TGTGCCAGCAGTTTGGGACTAAATAGAATCACAGATACGCAGTATTTT; j_gene: TRBJ2-3; v_gene: TRBV28; len: 16; abundance: NA; d_gene: TRBD2
CDR3aa: CASSHLAPNTGELFF; CDR3nt: TGTGCCAGCAGCCACCTAGCCCCGAACACCGGGGAGCTGTTTTTT; j_gene: TRBJ2-2; v_gene: TRBV7-8; len: 15; abundance: once; d_gene: NA
CDR3aa: CASSLVDRESAKNIQYF; CDR3nt: TGTGCCAGCAGCTTGGTCGACAGGGAGTCAGCCAAAAACATTCAGTACTTC; j_gene: TRBJ2-4; v_gene: TRBV5-6; len: 17; abundance: NA; d_gene: TRBD1
CDR3aa: CASNPTGKSNQPQHF; CDR3nt: TGTGCCAGTAACCCGACAGGAAAGAGCAATCAGCCCCAGCATTTT; j_gene: TRBJ1-5; v_gene: TRBV19; len: 15; abundance: NA; d_gene: NA
CDR3aa: CASSLEAPGQYTF; CDR3nt: TGTGCCAGCAGCTTAGAGGCCCCGGGACAGTACACCTTC; j_gene: TRBJ1-2; v_gene: TRBV11-2; len: 13; abundance: NA; d_gene: TRBD1
CDR3aa: CASSPRTSGDTGELFF; CDR3nt: TGCGCCAGCAGCCCACGGACTAGCGGGGACACCGGGGAGCTGTTTTTT; j_gene: TRBJ2-2; v_gene: TRBV4-3; len: 16; abundance: NA; d_gene: TRBD2
CDR3aa: CAAEEGGNTEAFF; CDR3nt: TGTGCCGCCGAGGAGGGTGGTAACACTGAAGCTTTCTTT; j_gene: TRBJ1-1; v_gene: TRBV28; len: 13; abundance: NA; d_gene: NA
CDR3aa: CASSLARGLAGFGYEQYF; CDR3nt: TGTGCCAGCAGCTTAGCCCGGGGGTTGGCGGGGTTCGGCTACGAGCAGTACTTC; j_gene: TRBJ2-7; v_gene: TRBV7-2; len: 18; abundance: NA; d_gene: NA
CDR3aa: CASSTRAGDQETQYF; CDR3nt: TGTGCCAGCAGCACCCGAGCGGGAGATCAAGAGACCCAGTACTTC; j_gene: TRBJ2-5; v_gene: TRBV11-3; len: 15; abundance: NA; d_gene: TRBD2
CDR3aa: CASSYRDRGLREQFF; CDR3nt: TGTGCCAGCAGCTACCGGGACAGGGGGCTAAGGGAGCAGTTCTTC; j_gene: TRBJ2-1; v_gene: TRBV7-2; len: 15; abundance: NA; d_gene: TRBD1
CDR3aa: CASSQGPVAGSGANVLTF; CDR3nt: TGCGCCAGCAGCCAAGGCCCGGTGGCCGGGTCTGGGGCCAACGTCCTGACTTTC; j_gene: TRBJ2-6; v_gene: TRBV4-3; len: 18; abundance: NA; d_gene: NA
CDR3aa: CASSYQAGGPSEQFF; CDR3nt: TGTGCCAGCAGCTACCAGGCGGGAGGGCCTAGTGAGCAGTTCTTC; j_gene: TRBJ2-1; v_gene: TRBV7-2; len: 15; abundance: NA; d_gene: TRBD2
CDR3aa: CASSSDRGFTNTGELFF; CDR3nt: TGTGCCAGCAGCTCCGACAGGGGATTCACGAACACCGGGGAGCTGTTTTTT; j_gene: TRBJ2-2; v_gene: TRBV9; len: 17; abundance: NA; d_gene: TRBD1
CDR3aa: CASRTGWNQPQHF; CDR3nt: TGTGCCAGCAGGACAGGGTGGAATCAGCCCCAGCATTTT; j_gene: TRBJ1-5; v_gene: TRBV6-5; len: 13; abundance: few; d_gene: TRBD1
CDR3aa: CASSQDHPRGGNIQYF; CDR3nt: TGCGCCAGCAGCCAAGATCACCCTAGGGGGGGGAACATTCAGTACTTC; j_gene: TRBJ2-4; v_gene: TRBV4-3; len: 16; abundance: NA; d_gene: NA
CDR3aa: CASRAGALQETQYF; CDR3nt: TGTGCCTCCCGTGCGGGGGCACTCCAAGAGACCCAGTACTTC; j_gene: TRBJ2-5; v_gene: TRBV6-6; len: 14; abundance: NA; d_gene: NA
CDR3aa: CASRRDRGGYTF; CDR3nt: TGTGCCAGCAGAAGGGACAGGGGCGGCTACACCTTC; j_gene: TRBJ1-2; v_gene: TRBV5-5; len: 12; abundance: once; d_gene: TRBD1
CDR3aa: CASRGRLGPYEQYF; CDR3nt: TGCGCCAGCAGGGGCCGACTAGGGCCCTACGAGCAGTACTTC; j_gene: TRBJ2-7; v_gene: TRBV10-2; len: 14; abundance: NA; d_gene: NA
CDR3aa: CASSVRNQPQHF; CDR3nt: TGTGCCAGCAGCGTCCGGAATCAGCCCCAGCATTTT; j_gene: TRBJ1-5; v_gene: TRBV7-2; len: 12; abundance: few; d_gene: NA
CDR3aa: CASRRGSSYEQYF; CDR3nt: TGTGCCAGCAGAAGGGGAAGCTCCTACGAGCAGTACTTC; j_gene: TRBJ2-7; v_gene: TRBV6-5; len: 13; abundance: NA; d_gene: NA
CDR3aa: CASSYRRDFEAFF; CDR3nt: TGTGCCAGCAGTTATCGCCGGGACTTTGAAGCTTTCTTT; j_gene: TRBJ1-1; v_gene: TRBV7-2; len: 13; abundance: NA; d_gene: NA
CDR3aa: CASSSGHLLNSPLHF; CDR3nt: TGTGCCAGCAGTTCAGGACACCTCTTAAATTCACCCCTCCACTTT; j_gene: TRBJ1-6; v_gene: TRBV7-2; len: 15; abundance: NA; d_gene: NA
CDR3aa: CASRAAGELYNEQFF; CDR3nt: TGCGCCAGCAGGGCAGCGGGCGAGCTTTACAATGAGCAGTTCTTC; j_gene: TRBJ2-1; v_gene: TRBV5-1; len: 15; abundance: NA; d_gene: NA
CDR3aa: CASSAPTRGGYTF; CDR3nt: TGTGCCAGCAGCGCCCCCACAAGGGGTGGCTACACCTTC; j_gene: TRBJ1-2; v_gene: TRBV9; len: 13; abundance: NA; d_gene: NA
CDR3aa: CASSLGRPTGEVLFF; CDR3nt: TGTGCCAGCAGCTTAGGAAGGCCGACAGGGGAAGTACTGTTTTTT; j_gene: TRBJ1-4; v_gene: TRBV7-2; len: 15; abundance: NA; d_gene: TRBD1
CDR3aa: CASSFDTQHNYGYTF; CDR3nt: TGTGCCAGCAGCTTCGACACGCAACATAACTATGGCTACACCTTC; j_gene: TRBJ1-2; v_gene: TRBV7-2; len: 15; abundance: NA; d_gene: NA
CDR3aa: CASSPGGGGTEAFF; CDR3nt: TGTGCCAGCAGCCCCGGGGGGGGAGGCACTGAAGCTTTCTTT; j_gene: TRBJ1-1; v_gene: TRBV5-6; len: 14; abundance: NA; d_gene: NA
CDR3aa: CSSSSAGGSWSYNEQFF; CDR3nt: TGTTCCAGCAGCTCGGCAGGGGGCAGCTGGTCCTACAATGAGCAGTTCTTC; j_gene: TRBJ2-1; v_gene: TRBV7-9; len: 17; abundance: NA; d_gene: TRBD1
CDR3aa: CASSRGQGISYEQYF; CDR3nt: TGTGCCAGCAGCCGGGGACAGGGGATATCCTACGAGCAGTACTTC; j_gene: TRBJ2-7; v_gene: TRBV9; len: 15; abundance: NA; d_gene: TRBD1
CDR3aa: CASSLAYSGGSEQYF; CDR3nt: TGCGCCAGCAGCTTGGCCTATTCGGGGGGGAGCGAGCAGTACTTC; j_gene: TRBJ2-7; v_gene: TRBV5-1; len: 15; abundance: NA; d_gene: TRBD2
CDR3aa: CASSQGYEQYF; CDR3nt: TGCGCCAGCAGCCAGGGCTACGAGCAGTACTTC; j_gene: TRBJ2-7; v_gene: TRBV5-1; len: 11; abundance: NA; d_gene: NA
CDR3aa: CASNEGFLYGYTF; CDR3nt: TGTGCCAGTAACGAGGGCTTTCTCTATGGCTACACCTTC; j_gene: TRBJ1-2; v_gene: TRBV19; len: 13; abundance: once; d_gene: NA
CDR3aa: CASSSRQAPNQPQHF; CDR3nt: TGTGCCAGCAGCTCCCGACAGGCGCCAAATCAGCCCCAGCATTTT; j_gene: TRBJ1-5; v_gene: TRBV27; len: 15; abundance: once; d_gene: NA
CDR3aa: CSVGQGLNEKLFF; CDR3nt: TGCAGCGTTGGCCAAGGACTTAATGAAAAACTGTTTTTT; j_gene: TRBJ1-4; v_gene: TRBV29-1; len: 13; abundance: once; d_gene: NA
CDR3aa: CAWSDPGQGEKLFF; CDR3nt: TGTGCCTGGAGTGATCCGGGACAGGGAGAAAAACTGTTTTTT; j_gene: TRBJ1-4; v_gene: TRBV30; len: 14; abundance: NA; d_gene: TRBD1
CDR3aa: CASSATSGSYNEQFF; CDR3nt: TGTGCCAGCAGTGCGACTAGCGGGAGCTACAATGAGCAGTTCTTC; j_gene: TRBJ2-1; v_gene: TRBV6-5; len: 15; abundance: few; d_gene: TRBD2